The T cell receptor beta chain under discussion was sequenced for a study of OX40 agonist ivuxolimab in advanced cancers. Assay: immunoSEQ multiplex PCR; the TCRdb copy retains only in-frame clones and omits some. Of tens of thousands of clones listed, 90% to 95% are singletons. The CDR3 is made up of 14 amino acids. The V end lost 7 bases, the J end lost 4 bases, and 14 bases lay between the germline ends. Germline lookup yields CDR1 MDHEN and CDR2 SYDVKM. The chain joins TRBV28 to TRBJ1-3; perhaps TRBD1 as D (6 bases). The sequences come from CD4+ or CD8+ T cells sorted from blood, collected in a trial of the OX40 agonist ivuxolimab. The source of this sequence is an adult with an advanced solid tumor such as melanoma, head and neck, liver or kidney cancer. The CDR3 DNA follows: TGTGCCAGCATCAAACAGGGTGGGGGAAACACCATATATTTT. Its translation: CASIKQGGGNTIYF.